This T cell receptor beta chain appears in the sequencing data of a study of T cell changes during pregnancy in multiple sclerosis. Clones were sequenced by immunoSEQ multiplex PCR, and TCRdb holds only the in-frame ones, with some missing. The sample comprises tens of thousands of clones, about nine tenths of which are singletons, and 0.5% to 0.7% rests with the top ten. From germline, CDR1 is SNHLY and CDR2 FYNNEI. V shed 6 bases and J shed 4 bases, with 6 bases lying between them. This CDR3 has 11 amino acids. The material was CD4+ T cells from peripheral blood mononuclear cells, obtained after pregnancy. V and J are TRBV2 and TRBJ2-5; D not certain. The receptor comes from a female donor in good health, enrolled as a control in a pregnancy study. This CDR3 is CASRSLETQYF. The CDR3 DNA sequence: TGTGCCAGCAGATCATTAGAGACCCAGTACTTC.